This TCR beta chain was found in a study of cytomegalovirus exposure and HLA in healthy donors. Per the germline V gene, CDR1 is MDHEN and CDR2 is SYDVKM. V lost 5 bases, J lost 5 bases, and 13 bases stayed unmatched. This CDR3 comprises 16 residues. PCR involved 60 Vbeta and 13 Jbeta primers. Some clones are missing from TCRdb's copy, which holds only in-frame ones; the method was immunoSEQ multiplex PCR. The table shows 140,000 to 150,000 clones, with roughly 75% occurring only once. As to this clone: What it recognizes is unknown.

Study-wide results and caveats: Likely technical artifact: a cluster of highly shared sequence variants. Analyses of presence and absence presupposed an approximately uniform sequencing depth across donors. With later analysis, a missense DCLRE1C variant became linked to TCR beta V- and J-gene trimming.

The sequence was collected from a female donor in good health and CMV-seronegative. The V gene is TRBV28, the J gene TRBJ2-3; 7 bases map to TRBD2. Source material: PBMCs. The CDR3: CASSPAFGGSGDTQYF. CDR3 bases: TGTGCCAGCAGTCCTGCCTTTGGCGGGAGTGGAGATACGCAGTATTTT.